This is a list of T cell receptor beta chains from one sample in a study of T-cell reconstitution after alpha-beta-depleted transplantation in children. TCRdb ran MiXCR on the PCR reads and lists one entry per CDR3 protein. The sample has around 130,000 distinct CDR3 sequences, more than 9.5% seen once. Sequenced material: PBMCs, mostly from graft donor cells, taken 180 days after TCRalphabeta/CD19-depleted stem cell transplant. Receptors originate from a girl in the first two years of life who had a stem cell transplant for combined immunodeficiency, so the T cells may come from the graft donor. Both conserved end residues are part of each CDR3. A D gene is named only where the DNA matches it firmly. The size entry is marked missing in some rows and otherwise reads once, few, many or a size class.

J gene	D gene	V gene	clone size	CDR3 protein	CDR3 DNA
TRBJ1-3	NA	TRBV20-1	many	CSARDPRGSGNTIYF	TGCAGTGCTAGAGATCCCCGGGGCTCTGGAAACACCATATATTTT
TRBJ1-1	NA	TRBV5-5	NA	CASSSPGTEAFF	TGTGCCAGCAGCTCTCCGGGCACTGAAGCTTTCTTT
TRBJ2-7	TRBD1	TRBV7-6	NA	CASSLRGQGSSYEQYF	TGTGCCAGCAGCTTAAGGGGACAGGGGAGCTCCTACGAGCAGTACTTC
TRBJ2-1	TRBD2	TRBV15	few	CATSRDRGGVRFYNEQFF	TGTGCCACCAGCAGAGATCGGGGGGGCGTCCGTTTTTACAATGAGCAGTTCTTC
TRBJ2-1	TRBD2	TRBV29-1	NA	CSVGGGRARGSYNEQFF	TGCAGCGTTGGGGGCGGGAGGGCCAGAGGATCCTACAATGAGCAGTTCTTC
TRBJ2-2	NA	TRBV11-2	NA	CASSLRVVWGNAGELFF	TGTGCCAGCAGCTTAAGGGTAGTTTGGGGGAACGCCGGGGAGCTGTTTTTT
TRBJ2-2	NA	TRBV5-1	NA	CASSFVLTLNTGEPFF	TGCGCCAGCAGCTTTGTCCTTACTCTGAACACCGGGGAGCCGTTTTTT
TRBJ1-2	TRBD1	TRBV28	many	CASSLLGAGGVAYGYTF	TGTGCCAGCAGTTTATTGGGGGCAGGGGGCGTAGCCTATGGCTACACCTTC
TRBJ2-7	TRBD2	TRBV20-1	few	CSAREGGREQYF	TGCAGTGCTAGAGAGGGAGGGAGAGAGCAGTACTTC
TRBJ2-1	TRBD2	TRBV20-1	NA	CSARGISGSGKDEQFF	TGCAGTGCTAGAGGGATCAGCGGGAGCGGAAAGGATGAGCAGTTCTTC
TRBJ2-1	TRBD2	TRBV7-2	few	CASSLGLAGGDEQFF	TGTGCCAGCAGCTTAGGCCTAGCGGGTGGGGATGAGCAGTTCTTC
TRBJ1-5	NA	TRBV21-1	NA	CASSTRDRESGSIGNQPQHF	TGTGCCAGCAGCACTCGGGACAGGGAGTCGGGATCGATTGGCAATCAGCCCCAGCATTTT
TRBJ2-7	NA	TRBV24-1	few	CAPPGPYEQYF	TGTGCCCCACCAGGGCCCTACGAGCAGTACTTC
TRBJ1-4	NA	TRBV7-2	many	CASSLGSGENEKLFF	TGTGCCAGCAGCTTAGGGTCAGGGGAAAACGAAAAACTGTTTTTT
TRBJ2-7	TRBD1	TRBV5-1	NA	CASSYTGGNYEQYF	TGCGCCAGCAGCTACACAGGGGGGAACTACGAGCAGTACTTC
TRBJ2-5	TRBD2	TRBV20-1	NA	CSAPSRGGQETQYF	TGCAGTGCTCCGTCCCGGGGGGGCCAAGAGACCCAGTACTTC
TRBJ1-1	NA	TRBV12-3/TRBV12-4	NA	CASSLLGDTEAFF	TGTGCCAGCAGTTTATTAGGAGACACTGAAGCTTTCTTT
TRBJ2-5	NA	TRBV12-3/TRBV12-4	few	CASSLGDGTQYF	TGTGCCAGCAGTTTGGGTGATGGGACCCAGTACTTC
TRBJ2-7	TRBD2	TRBV12-3/TRBV12-4	few	CASSLAREGDEQYF	TGTGCCAGCAGTTTAGCTCGGGAGGGAGACGAGCAGTACTTC
TRBJ2-7	NA	TRBV6-2/TRBV6-3	NA	CASSFPGLSSYEQYF	TGTGCCAGCAGTTTCCCGGGACTGAGCTCCTACGAGCAGTACTTC
TRBJ2-5	NA	TRBV7-2	few	CASSFGWRETQYF	TGTGCCAGCAGCTTCGGATGGAGGGAGACCCAGTACTTC
TRBJ2-5	TRBD1	TRBV6-5	NA	CASSYRGTVGETQYF	TGTGCCAGCAGTTACAGGGGGACAGTAGGAGAGACCCAGTACTTC
TRBJ2-7	TRBD2	TRBV28	few	CASSALFSSGSSYEQYF	TGTGCCAGCAGTGCCCTATTCTCTAGCGGCAGCTCCTACGAGCAGTACTTC
TRBJ1-6	NA	TRBV4-3	NA	CASSQASGVSPLHF	TGCGCCAGCAGCCAAGCGAGTGGCGTTTCACCCCTCCACTTT
TRBJ2-5	NA	TRBV12-3/TRBV12-4	few	CASSLGAGPQQETQYF	TGTGCCAGCAGTTTAGGAGCGGGTCCGCAGCAAGAGACCCAGTACTTC
TRBJ1-5	NA	TRBV12-3/TRBV12-4	many	CASSLPKGPQHF	TGTGCCAGCAGTTTACCCAAGGGGCCCCAGCATTTT
TRBJ2-5	NA	TRBV12-3/TRBV12-4	NA	CASSLDSLWTQYF	TGTGCCAGCAGTTTGGACTCGCTCTGGACCCAGTACTTC
TRBJ2-1	NA	TRBV5-6	NA	CASSFNLYEQFF	TGTGCCAGCAGCTTTAATCTTTATGAGCAGTTCTTC
TRBJ2-3	NA	TRBV15	NA	CATRRGREDTDTQYF	TGTGCCACCAGAAGAGGAAGGGAGGACACAGATACGCAGTATTTT
TRBJ1-2	NA	TRBV4-2	NA	CASSVPSTGYGYTF	TGTGCCAGCAGCGTACCTTCAACAGGTTATGGCTACACCTTC
TRBJ2-7	TRBD1	TRBV7-9	many	CASSLGTGPYEQYF	TGTGCCAGCAGCTTAGGGACAGGGCCCTACGAGCAGTACTTC
TRBJ2-5	TRBD2	TRBV7-2	NA	CASSFLSGGQETQYF	TGTGCCAGCAGCTTCCTTAGCGGGGGCCAAGAGACCCAGTACTTC
TRBJ2-3	NA	TRBV5-6	NA	CASSFPSDTQYF	TGTGCCAGCAGCTTTCCCTCAGATACGCAGTATTTT
TRBJ2-3	TRBD1	TRBV20-1	NA	CSVGTGPADTQYF	TGCAGTGTCGGGACAGGACCCGCAGATACGCAGTATTTT
TRBJ2-3	TRBD2	TRBV20-1	NA	CSARGWREPARSTQYF	TGCAGTGCTAGGGGGTGGCGGGAGCCAGCCCGGAGTACGCAGTATTTT
TRBJ2-1	NA	TRBV6-1	few	CATGASSYNEQFF	TGTGCCACAGGGGCAAGCTCCTACAATGAGCAGTTCTTC
TRBJ2-5	NA	TRBV20-1	NA	CSAGPPGLVRKTQYF	TGCAGTGCTGGCCCCCCGGGGCTAGTTAGAAAGACCCAGTACTTC
TRBJ1-1	NA	TRBV7-6	few	CASSPFSMERAFF	TGTGCCAGCAGCCCCTTTTCAATGGAAAGGGCTTTCTTT
TRBJ1-2	NA	TRBV15	many	CATSRYGGPQNYGYTF	TGTGCCACCAGCAGATACGGGGGCCCGCAAAACTATGGCTACACCTTC
TRBJ2-1	TRBD2	TRBV29-1	NA	CSVWGGSRLAGGPNEQFF	TGCAGCGTTTGGGGGGGAAGTAGACTAGCGGGAGGGCCAAATGAGCAGTTCTTC
TRBJ1-5	TRBD1	TRBV7-2	few	CASSLRGGGQPQHF	TGTGCCAGCAGCTTGAGAGGGGGCGGTCAGCCCCAGCATTTT
TRBJ2-7	NA	TRBV28	few	CASSLFVGAGEQYF	TGTGCCAGCAGTTTGTTTGTGGGGGCAGGCGAGCAGTACTTC
TRBJ2-3	TRBD1	TRBV10-3	NA	CAISSQDRLAHTDTQYF	TGTGCCATCAGCTCGCAGGACAGGCTAGCCCACACAGATACGCAGTATTTC
TRBJ1-2	NA	TRBV28	NA	CASSFMGNGYTF	TGTGCCAGCAGTTTCATGGGGAATGGCTACACCTTC
TRBJ2-5	NA	TRBV12-3/TRBV12-4	few	CASSLIGGETQYF	TGTGCCAGCAGTTTAATTGGGGGAGAGACCCAGTACTTC
TRBJ2-1	TRBD2	TRBV7-2	NA	CASSLAPRTSGRLVPYNEQFF	TGTGCCAGCAGCTTAGCGCCTCGGACTAGCGGGAGGCTTGTTCCCTACAATGAGCAGTTCTTC
TRBJ1-5	NA	TRBV27	NA	CASSPRGGPYSNQPQHF	TGTGCCAGCAGCCCGAGGGGAGGGCCTTATAGCAATCAGCCCCAGCATTTT
TRBJ1-1	NA	TRBV12-3/TRBV12-4	NA	CASSSNIKPEAFF	TGTGCCAGCAGTTCCAACATCAAGCCTGAAGCTTTCTTT
TRBJ2-7	NA	TRBV9	few	CASSVGGINYEQYF	TGTGCCAGCAGCGTAGGGGGAATTAACTACGAGCAGTACTTC
TRBJ2-3	NA	TRBV5-1	NA	CASSLVEGTQYF	TGCGCCAGCAGCTTGGTCGAGGGTACGCAGTATTTT
TRBJ2-4	NA	TRBV12-3/TRBV12-4	few	CASRLGGNIQYF	TGTGCCAGCCGTCTGGGAGGAAACATTCAGTACTTC
TRBJ2-3	NA	TRBV29-1	NA	CSVEVMGSRTQYF	TGCAGCGTTGAAGTAATGGGGTCACGTACGCAGTATTTT
TRBJ2-7	NA	TRBV7-2	few	CASSLRIRGPPYEQYF	TGTGCCAGCAGCTTGAGGATCCGGGGGCCCCCTTACGAGCAGTACTTC
TRBJ2-1	NA	TRBV20-1	NA	CSASSSYNEQFF	TGCAGTGCTAGCAGCTCCTACAATGAGCAGTTCTTC
TRBJ2-2	NA	TRBV7-3	many	CASTPGVIVNTGELFF	TGTGCCAGCACCCCAGGGGTGATCGTTAACACCGGGGAGCTGTTTTTT
TRBJ2-1	NA	TRBV5-1	few	CASRRGHGEQFF	TGCGCCAGCAGGCGAGGGCATGGTGAGCAGTTCTTC
TRBJ2-1	NA	TRBV20-1	NA	CSAGPAASYNEQFF	TGCAGTGCTGGGCCCGCGGCCTCCTACAATGAGCAGTTCTTC
TRBJ1-3	NA	TRBV6-1	many	CASRQPGTAGNTIYF	TGTGCCAGCAGGCAACCCGGGACGGCTGGAAACACCATATATTTT
TRBJ2-5	NA	TRBV28	NA	CASSARGRETQYF	TGTGCCAGCAGCGCCAGAGGGAGGGAGACCCAGTACTTC
TRBJ1-2	NA	TRBV12-3/TRBV12-4	NA	CASSLTGGYTF	TGTGCCAGCAGTTTGACAGGAGGCTACACCTTC